Shown below are 4 T cell receptor beta chains from a single sample sequenced in a study of blood T cell repertoires in COVID-19. Assay used: immunoSEQ multiplex PCR; TCRdb lists only in-frame clones, some missing. The repertoire holds about 83,000 clones, with roughly 88% as singletons. The source material was peripheral blood. The origin of the receptors is a man aged 50 to 59 with active COVID-19.

The chain carries TRBV9 and TRBJ2-1; the match to TRBD1 covers 8 bases. The CDR3 runs to 15 residues. V shed 0 bases, J shed 5 bases, and the junction held 4 bases outside the gene matches. Germline CDR1 and CDR2: SGDLS and YYNGEE. The CDR3 DNA reads as TGTGCCAGCAGCGTAGGGATGACAGGGGACAATGAGCAGTTCTTC. It codes for CASSVGMTGDNEQFF.

The chain employs TRBV28 and TRBJ1-2, with D uncertain. Per germline, CDR1 MDHEN and CDR2 SYDVKM. V lost 6 bases to trimming and J lost 4 bases, with 15 bases between them. This CDR3 is built from 14 residues. The CDR3 spells CASRPGRGGYGYTF. The CDR3 nucleotides are TGTGCCAGCAGACCGGGTCGGGGAGGCTATGGCTACACCTTC.

The chain combines TRBV27 with TRBJ2-1; TRBD2 matches 7 bases. CDR1 MNHEY and CDR2 SMNVEV come from the germline V gene (reference sequence). V gave up 2 bases and J gave up 2 bases; unmatched junction bases: 6. There are 16 residues in the CDR3. CDR3 bases: TGTGCCAGCAGTTTAGGGCTAGCGGAGGCCTACAATGAGCAGTTCTTC. Encoded protein: CASSLGLAEAYNEQFF.

The chain joins TRBV4-3 to TRBJ2-7; TRBD1 matches at 7 bases. The germline V gene encodes CDR1 LGHNA and CDR2 YSLEER. The CDR3 has 16 residues. V lost 1 base to trimming and J lost 2 bases; unmatched junction nucleotides: 8. For the CDR3, the DNA is TGCGCCAGCAGCCAAGTGAGGGACAGCCGTACCTACGAGCAGTACTTC. It codes for CASSQVRDSRTYEQYF.